Listed below are T cell receptor beta chains from one sample, sequenced in a study of blood T cell repertoires in COVID-19. The data were produced by immunoSEQ multiplex PCR, yet TCRdb's version contains in-frame clones alone and is incomplete. In the table there are hundreds of thousands of clones, 65% to 90% of which are singletons. Sequences were obtained from peripheral blood. The receptor set was obtained from a man between 45 and 60 years old with acute or convalescent COVID-19. The CDR3 runs from the conserved cysteine through the conserved F or W. A D gene is named only where the DNA matches it firmly. Clone sizes are given selectively: once, few, many, or a class where the clone is expanded.

d_gene: TRBD2; j_gene: TRBJ2-7; v_gene: TRBV9; abundance: -; CDR3nt: TGTGCCAGCAGCGCCGGGACTAGCGGGGCCTACGAGCAGTACTTC; CDR3aa: CASSAGTSGAYEQYF
d_gene: -; j_gene: TRBJ2-1; v_gene: TRBV2; abundance: -; CDR3nt: TGTGCCACGACACTCTCCAATTGGGAGCAGTTCTTC; CDR3aa: CATTLSNWEQFF
d_gene: -; j_gene: TRBJ2-1; v_gene: TRBV5-1; abundance: once; CDR3nt: TGCGCCAGCAGCCTCATCCCGGGACACCACAATGAGCAGTTCTTC; CDR3aa: CASSLIPGHHNEQFF
d_gene: -; j_gene: TRBJ1-1; v_gene: TRBV4-1; abundance: -; CDR3nt: TGCGCCAGCAGCCAAGCTCGGGGATTGAACACTGAAGCTTTCTTT; CDR3aa: CASSQARGLNTEAFF
d_gene: -; j_gene: TRBJ2-1; v_gene: TRBV18; abundance: -; CDR3nt: TGTGCCAGCTCACCAAGTACTACCGCCAGTGAGCAGTTCTTC; CDR3aa: CASSPSTTASEQFF
d_gene: -; j_gene: TRBJ2-7; v_gene: TRBV12-3/TRBV12-4; abundance: once; CDR3nt: TGTGCCAGCGCGGCACAGGGTCGCTACGAGCAGTACTTC; CDR3aa: CASAAQGRYEQYF
d_gene: TRBD1; j_gene: TRBJ1-2; v_gene: TRBV25-1; abundance: -; CDR3nt: TGTGCCAGCACCGGGACAGGGGCCGGAGGGGGCTATGGCTACACCTTC; CDR3aa: CASTGTGAGGGYGYTF
d_gene: -; j_gene: TRBJ2-3; v_gene: TRBV27; abundance: -; CDR3nt: TGTGCCAGCAGCCGGCAGGGGTTAGGCACAGATACGCAGTATTTT; CDR3aa: CASSRQGLGTDTQYF
d_gene: -; j_gene: TRBJ1-4; v_gene: TRBV7-8; abundance: -; CDR3nt: TGTGCCAGCAGCTTAAGAGGGCCAGCAACTAATGAAAAACTGTTTTTT; CDR3aa: CASSLRGPATNEKLFF
d_gene: TRBD1; j_gene: TRBJ1-1; v_gene: TRBV2; abundance: -; CDR3nt: TGTGCCAGCAGTGTGACAGGGGGTTTCAACACTGAAGCTTTCTTT; CDR3aa: CASSVTGGFNTEAFF
d_gene: -; j_gene: TRBJ2-7; v_gene: TRBV21-1; abundance: -; CDR3nt: TGTGCCAGCAGCAAGCCAGAACGGGGGACAGGGGGCGCTCCCTACGAGCAGTACTTC; CDR3aa: CASSKPERGTGGAPYEQYF
d_gene: TRBD1; j_gene: TRBJ1-1; v_gene: TRBV6-5; abundance: -; CDR3nt: TGTGCCAGCAGTCAGGGGGCAGGGACTGAAGCTTTCTTT; CDR3aa: CASSQGAGTEAFF
d_gene: TRBD1; j_gene: TRBJ2-7; v_gene: TRBV28; abundance: once; CDR3nt: TGTGCCAGCAGTTCCGGGGACAGGGACGAGCAGTACTTC; CDR3aa: CASSSGDRDEQYF
d_gene: TRBD1; j_gene: TRBJ1-6; v_gene: TRBV5-6; abundance: -; CDR3nt: TGTGCCAGCAGCTCAATACCGGGACAGGGTTTACGATCACCCCTCCACTTT; CDR3aa: CASSSIPGQGLRSPLHF
d_gene: -; j_gene: TRBJ2-5; v_gene: TRBV5-4; abundance: -; CDR3nt: TGTGCCAGCAGCTCCTACAGGGAAGAGACCCAGTACTTC; CDR3aa: CASSSYREETQYF
d_gene: -; j_gene: TRBJ1-4; v_gene: TRBV11-2; abundance: -; CDR3nt: TGTGCCAGCAGCCTGGGGCACGGTAATGAAAAACTGTTTTTT; CDR3aa: CASSLGHGNEKLFF
d_gene: -; j_gene: TRBJ2-5; v_gene: TRBV11-2; abundance: -; CDR3nt: TGTGCCAGCAGTTTACAGGGTGCTAGGGAGACCCAGTACTTC; CDR3aa: CASSLQGARETQYF
d_gene: -; j_gene: TRBJ1-2; v_gene: TRBV5-4; abundance: -; CDR3nt: TGTGCCAGCAGCTCCCCCAGGCAGGGCTTTAACTATGGCTACACCTTC; CDR3aa: CASSSPRQGFNYGYTF
d_gene: TRBD1; j_gene: TRBJ1-4; v_gene: TRBV7-6; abundance: -; CDR3nt: TGTGCCAGCAGCTCGGCTCCGGGACAGGGGGCCTTGGGTGAAAAACTGTTTTTT; CDR3aa: CASSSAPGQGALGEKLFF
d_gene: -; j_gene: TRBJ1-1; v_gene: TRBV12-3/TRBV12-4; abundance: -; CDR3nt: TGTGCCAGCAGTTTCGAACAGGCCACTGAAGCTTTCTTT; CDR3aa: CASSFEQATEAFF
d_gene: TRBD1; j_gene: TRBJ2-5; v_gene: TRBV12-5; abundance: -; CDR3nt: TGTGCTAGTGGGCCCGGGACAGTAATCCAAGAGACCCAGTACTTC; CDR3aa: CASGPGTVIQETQYF
d_gene: TRBD1; j_gene: TRBJ2-7; v_gene: TRBV5-8; abundance: -; CDR3nt: TGTGCCAGCAGCTTGGCGGGACAGGGGTCCTACGAGCAGTACTTC; CDR3aa: CASSLAGQGSYEQYF
d_gene: TRBD2; j_gene: TRBJ2-1; v_gene: TRBV11-3; abundance: -; CDR3nt: TGTGCCAGCAGCTTAGGCACCAGCGGGGTGCCCTTCTACAATGAGCAGTTCTTC; CDR3aa: CASSLGTSGVPFYNEQFF
d_gene: -; j_gene: TRBJ1-5; v_gene: TRBV15; abundance: once; CDR3nt: TGTGCCACCAGCAGAGCAGGGGCTAGCAATCAGCCCCAGCATTTT; CDR3aa: CATSRAGASNQPQHF
d_gene: TRBD1; j_gene: TRBJ1-1; v_gene: TRBV19; abundance: few; CDR3nt: TGTGCCAGTAGTAAGGGACAGGGGGGAACTGAAGCTTTCTTT; CDR3aa: CASSKGQGGTEAFF